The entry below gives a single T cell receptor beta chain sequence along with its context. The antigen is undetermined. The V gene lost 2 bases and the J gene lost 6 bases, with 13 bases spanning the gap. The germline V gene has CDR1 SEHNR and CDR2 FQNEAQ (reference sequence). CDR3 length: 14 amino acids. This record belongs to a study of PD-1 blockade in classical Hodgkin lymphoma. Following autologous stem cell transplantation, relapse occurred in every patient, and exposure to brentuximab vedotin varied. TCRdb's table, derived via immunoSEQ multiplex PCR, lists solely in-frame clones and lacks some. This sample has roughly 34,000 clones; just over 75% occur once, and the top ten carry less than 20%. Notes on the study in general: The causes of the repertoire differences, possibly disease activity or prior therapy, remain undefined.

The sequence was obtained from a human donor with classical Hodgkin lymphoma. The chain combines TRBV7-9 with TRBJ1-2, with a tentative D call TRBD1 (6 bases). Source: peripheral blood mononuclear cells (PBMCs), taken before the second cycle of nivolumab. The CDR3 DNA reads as TGTGCCAGCAGCTTACAGTCAGGGGTAAATGGCTACACCTTC. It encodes CASSLQSGVNGYTF.